These T cell receptor beta chains were read from a single sample in a study of cytomegalovirus exposure and HLA in healthy donors. Sequenced by immunoSEQ multiplex PCR; TCRdb stores in-frame clones only, minus some. The sample has around 300,000 clones, roughly 90% seen once; the top ten hold over 0.85%. The sequenced sample was PBMCs. These receptors were collected from a woman in her late teens or twenties in good health and CMV-seronegative. Both conserved end residues are part of each CDR3. Fields, in order: J gene, D gene, V gene, clone size, CDR3 protein, CDR3 DNA. A D gene is named only where the DNA matches it firmly. Clone size is stated in some rows and not others, as once, few, many or a class when expanded.

TRBJ2-5	NA	TRBV18	NA	CASSPRLVQGQETQYF	TGTGCCAGCTCACCACGTCTCGTCCAGGGGCAAGAGACCCAGTACTTC
TRBJ1-3	NA	TRBV27	NA	CASSLFWGHRKYF	TGTGCCAGCAGTTTATTCTGGGGACACCGTAAATATTTT
TRBJ2-7	TRBD2	TRBV2	NA	CASRDRLAGNYEQYF	TGTGCCAGCAGGGACAGACTAGCGGGGAACTACGAGCAGTACTTC
TRBJ1-5	TRBD1	TRBV28	NA	CASSWRQGSGNQPQHF	TGTGCCAGCAGTTGGAGACAGGGTAGCGGCAATCAGCCCCAGCATTTT
TRBJ2-7	NA	TRBV7-2	NA	CASSLPDRHSYEQYF	TGTGCCAGCAGCTTACCCGACAGGCACTCCTACGAGCAGTACTTC
TRBJ1-2	TRBD1	TRBV29-1	NA	CSADGTGHGYTF	TGCAGCGCAGACGGGACAGGCCATGGCTACACCTTC
TRBJ2-5	NA	TRBV11-2	NA	CASSLGRQETQYF	TGTGCCAGCAGCTTAGGTCGGCAAGAGACCCAGTACTTC
TRBJ1-2	TRBD1	TRBV2	NA	CASGDSLNYGYTF	TGTGCCAGTGGGGACAGCTTGAACTATGGCTACACCTTC
TRBJ2-7	TRBD1	TRBV7-2	NA	CASSLGGQGAYEQYF	TGTGCCAGCAGCTTAGGAGGACAGGGGGCCTACGAGCAGTACTTC
TRBJ2-2	NA	TRBV27	once	CASSQRRTDPNTGELFF	TGTGCCAGCAGCCAACGGCGGACAGACCCGAACACCGGGGAGCTGTTTTTT
TRBJ1-2	NA	TRBV7-7	NA	CASSLIRQVGYTF	TGTGCCAGCAGCTTAATTCGACAAGTCGGCTACACCTTC
TRBJ2-1	TRBD2	TRBV6-4	NA	CASSKLAGGHREQFF	TGTGCCAGCAGCAAACTAGCGGGAGGGCATCGTGAGCAGTTCTTC
TRBJ2-1	TRBD2	TRBV4-3	NA	CASSQGRTSGSFYNEQFF	TGCGCCAGCAGCCAAGGAAGGACTAGCGGGAGCTTCTACAATGAGCAGTTCTTC
TRBJ2-1	TRBD2	TRBV11-3	NA	CASSLGSSGRPSYNEQFF	TGTGCCAGCAGCTTAGGTTCTAGCGGGAGACCCTCCTACAATGAGCAGTTCTTC
TRBJ2-7	TRBD2	TRBV5-1	NA	CASSFSVGGNYEQYF	TGCGCCAGCAGCTTCTCCGTGGGAGGGAACTACGAGCAGTACTTC